The sequence of this T cell receptor (beta chain) was determined in a study of CD8+CD57+ T cells in acquired aplastic anemia. Study in general: The mean DNA yield obtained from sorted CD4+ and CD8+ cells came to 3.2 ug.

Germline loops: CDR1 DFQATT, CDR2 SNEGSKA (reference sequence). The CDR3 has 15 amino acids. V was cut by 1 base and J by 5 bases, with 15 bases left in between. For CDR3 and TCR beta VDJ profiling, genomic DNA was the template used. TCRdb reprocessed the reads with MiXCR, giving one entry per CDR3 protein. Of around 51,000 distinct CDR3 sequences listed, about 78% are singletons. The gene calls are TRBV20-1 and TRBJ1-5; D unclear. This receptor was taken from a human donor in good health, serving as a control. Sequencing was carried out using sorted CD4+, CD8+, or CD8+CD57+ T cells (not recorded which) from PBMCs. As DNA, the CDR3 is TGCAGTGCTAGAGTTCCTGGGTGGCTTGATCAGCCCCAGCATTTT. This codes for CSARVPGWLDQPQHF.